What follows are 10 T cell receptor beta chains derived from one specimen sequenced in a study of blood T cell repertoires in COVID-19. This table comes from immunoSEQ multiplex PCR, and its TCRdb copy is limited to in-frame clones, with some not included. The sample carries 150,000 to 200,000 clones, 75% to 90% recorded once. The sequenced sample was peripheral blood. The receptors were gathered from a woman aged 55-75 years with acute or convalescent COVID-19.

This clone was detected a few times. The gene calls are TRBV28 and TRBJ2-3, with 9 bases lining up with TRBD2. The CDR3 consists of 19 residues. The V gene end was trimmed by 4 bases and the J gene end by 2 bases; junction bases not matched to a gene: 16. Germline values: CDR1 MDHEN, CDR2 SYDVKM. The CDR3 sequence is CASSSPRGFGGGDTDTQYF. The CDR3 DNA follows: TGTGCCAGCAGTTCTCCCCGGGGGTTTGGCGGGGGGGACACAGATACGCAGTATTTT.

This chain joins TRBV2 and TRBJ2-1; 9 nucleotides align to TRBD1. This CDR3 has 15 residues. Germline V gives CDR1 SNHLY, CDR2 FYNNEI. The J segment lost 3 bases and the V segment lost 7 bases, leaving 7 bases of the junction unmatched. This CDR3 is CASTSDRGGYNEQFF. The DNA for the CDR3 is TGTGCCAGCACTTCGGACAGGGGAGGCTACAATGAGCAGTTCTTC.

The V and J genes are TRBV6-6 and TRBJ2-2; D unresolved. The CDR3 has 13 amino acids. V was trimmed by 6 bases and J by 3 bases, leaving 8 bases between them. Germline V CDR1 and CDR2: MNHNY, SVGAGI (reference sequence). CDR3: CASRRRDTGELFF. For the CDR3, the DNA is TGTGCCAGCAGGCGTAGAGACACCGGGGAGCTGTTTTTT.

In its sample, this clone was seen a few times. V is TRBV7-2 and J is TRBJ1-1, with no clear D. V was trimmed by 2 bases and J by 0 bases, leaving 4 bases between them. Germline CDR1 and CDR2: SGHTA and FQGNSA. There are 13 residues in the CDR3. The CDR3 here is CASSLSMNTEAFF. The CDR3 DNA is TGTGCCAGCAGCTTATCTATGAACACTGAAGCTTTCTTT.

The table lists this clone with a count of one. This chain links TRBV4-3 with TRBJ1-1; a weak D match, TRBD1 (6 bases). This CDR3 contains 14 residues. V lost 2 bases and J lost 6, with 13 bases in between. CDR1 and CDR2 from the germline V gene are LGHNA and YSLEER. The CDR3 DNA follows: TGCGCCAGCAGCCAACGACGAGGGGGGGCTGAAGCTTTCTTT. Its translation: CASSQRRGGAEAFF.

The chain uses TRBV5-1 and TRBJ1-5; no clear D gene. V was shortened by 0 bases and J by 5 bases, with 6 bases between the two germline ends. The germline V gene encodes CDR1 SGHRS and CDR2 YFSETQ. The CDR3 is 13 amino acids. The CDR3, as DNA: TGCGCCAGCAGCTTGGAACGGTATCAGCCCCAGCATTTT. Its translation is CASSLERYQPQHF.

The chain couples TRBV7-3 to TRBJ1-1; D gene ambiguous. The CDR3 contains 13 residues. Germline V gene data show CDR1 as SGHTA and CDR2 as FQGTGA. Deletions cut 3 bases from V and 2 bases from J, with 7 bases between. The CDR3 here is CASSLRINTEAFF. CDR3 coding DNA: TGTGCCAGCAGCTTGCGGATAAACACTGAAGCTTTCTTT.

The rearrangement joins TRBV19 to TRBJ1-1, with a weak D call TRBD1 (5 bases). The CDR3 loop spans 15 amino acids. Trimming removed 5 bases from V and 3 bases from J, with 16 bases in between. CDR1 LNHDA and CDR2 SQIVND come from the germline V gene (reference sequence). The CDR3 region has the DNA TGTGCCAGTAGTCCGTGGGCCGGGGGGGACACTGAAGCTTTCTTT. The encoded protein is CASSPWAGGDTEAFF.

This chain links TRBV9 with TRBJ2-3, with 7 bases that match TRBD1. V dropped 0 bases and J dropped 4; count of bases not matched to a gene: 8. The CDR3 is 16 amino acids. Germline lookup yields CDR1 SGDLS and CDR2 YYNGEE. The CDR3 sequence: CASSVEGGAGPDTQYF. The CDR3 DNA reads as TGTGCCAGCAGCGTAGAAGGGGGCGCTGGCCCAGATACGCAGTATTTT.

The rearrangement uses TRBV7-6 and TRBJ2-2, with 15 nucleotides matching TRBD2. Trimming cost V 5 bases and J 4 bases; bases outside gene matches: 8. CDR3 length: 18 residues. Germline V gene lookup returns CDR1 SGHVS and CDR2 FNYEAQ. This CDR3 reads CASSPGLAGGPSTGELFF. CDR3 DNA: TGTGCCAGCAGCCCAGGACTAGCGGGGGGGCCAAGCACCGGGGAGCTGTTTTTT.